Below are 2 T cell receptor beta chains sequenced from a single sample in a study of T cell repertoires in cytomegalovirus infection. TCRdb reprocessed the reads via MiXCR and lists one record per CDR3 protein. This sample carries approximately 550,000 distinct CDR3 sequences, approximately 16% of them seen once, and the ten largest clones take 24%. Sequenced material: CD8+ T cells from PBMCs. These TCRs come from a human donor in good health (CMV status not recorded). Some clones in this sample may be carry-over from other donors' samples.

The chain carries TRBV19 and TRBJ2-1; D is uncertain. This CDR3 is 16 amino acids long. Germline CDR1 LNHDA, CDR2 SQIVND (reference sequence). Trimming cost V 7 bases and J 0 bases, with 16 bases left between them. The CDR3 protein is CASNLGGDHSYNEQFF. CDR3 DNA sequence: TGTGCCAGTAACTTAGGCGGAGATCACTCCTACAATGAGCAGTTCTTC.

The sample holds many counts of this clonotype. The chain recombines TRBV7-6 with TRBJ2-1; D is unresolved. Per germline, CDR1 SGHVS and CDR2 FNYEAQ. The germline V and J ends were trimmed by 3 bases and 5 bases, with 8 bases remaining between them. CDR3 length equals 13 residues. CDR3 nucleotides: TGTGCCAGCAGCTTGGCTGCCAACAATGAGCAGTTCTTC. This encodes CASSLAANNEQFF.